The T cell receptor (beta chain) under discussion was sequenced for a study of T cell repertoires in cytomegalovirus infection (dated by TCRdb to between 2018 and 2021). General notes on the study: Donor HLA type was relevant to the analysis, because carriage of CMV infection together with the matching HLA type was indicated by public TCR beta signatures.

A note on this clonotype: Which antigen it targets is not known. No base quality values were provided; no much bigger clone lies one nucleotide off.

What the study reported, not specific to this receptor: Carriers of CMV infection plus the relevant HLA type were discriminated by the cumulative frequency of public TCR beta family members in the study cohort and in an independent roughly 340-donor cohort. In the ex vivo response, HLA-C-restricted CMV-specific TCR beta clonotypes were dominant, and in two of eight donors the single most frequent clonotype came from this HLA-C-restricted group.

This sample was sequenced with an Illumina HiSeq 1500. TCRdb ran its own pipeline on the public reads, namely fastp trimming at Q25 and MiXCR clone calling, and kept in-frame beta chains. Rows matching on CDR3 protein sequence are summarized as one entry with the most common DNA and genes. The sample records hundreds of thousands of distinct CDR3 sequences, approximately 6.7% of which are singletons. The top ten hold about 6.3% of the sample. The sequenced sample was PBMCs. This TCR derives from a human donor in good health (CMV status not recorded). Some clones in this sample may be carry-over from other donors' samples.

The base sequence is TGCAGCGTTGAAAGGACAGGGGTAGACATTCAGTACTTC. It translates to CSVERTGVDIQYF. The rearranged chain carries TRBV29-1 and TRBJ2-4, with 9 bases in between that match TRBD1. CDR1 and CDR2 (SQVTM, ANQGSEA) derive from the germline V gene. The CDR3, cysteine through phenylalanine, is 13 amino acids long. Of all the DNA, just the CDR3 is kept, 39 bases in frame from base 1. Germline trimming amounts to 2 bases on V and 8 bases on J, with 4 as the count of junction bases outside the gene matches. When the CDR3 is completed using the reference TRBV29-1 and TRBJ2-4 genes on either side, the full variable domain is SAVISQKPSRDICQRGTSLTIQCQVDSQVTMMFWYRQQPGQSLTLIATANQGSEATYESGFVIDKFPISRPNLTFSTLTVSNMSPEDSSIYLCSVERTGVDIQYFGAGTRLSVL.